This is a list of T cell receptor beta chains from one sample in a study of siplizumab effects on memory and regulatory T cells. Assay: immunoSEQ multiplex PCR; the TCRdb copy retains only in-frame clones and omits some. The data show roughly 68,000 clones, 83% seen once. Sequenced input: memory CD4+ T cells sorted from blood. The receptors shown here come from a human donor in good health. Both conserved end residues are part of each CDR3. Not all rows give a size; the values are once, few, many and, for expanded clones, a class.

clone_size v_call cdr3_aa
- TRBV6-1 CASSVDRRETQYF
- TRBV5-4 CASSWGGGGGNQPQHF
- TRBV5-1 CASSLAGGNSYNEQFF
- TRBV11-3 CASSLRKNEQFF
- TRBV10-3 CAISIPGAGLYEQYF
- TRBV19 CASSTLGGGGQPQHF
- TRBV28 CASSLNYEQYF
- TRBV30 CAWSVGQGNTEAFF
- TRBV28 CASGPGQGTNEQYF
- TRBV6-1 CASSDTSPGQGNYGYTF
- TRBV6-1 CASRSEPSGNTIYF
- TRBV18 CASSPESYEQYF
few TRBV30 CAWSGLNQPQHF
few TRBV5-6 CASSLGAHSYEQYF